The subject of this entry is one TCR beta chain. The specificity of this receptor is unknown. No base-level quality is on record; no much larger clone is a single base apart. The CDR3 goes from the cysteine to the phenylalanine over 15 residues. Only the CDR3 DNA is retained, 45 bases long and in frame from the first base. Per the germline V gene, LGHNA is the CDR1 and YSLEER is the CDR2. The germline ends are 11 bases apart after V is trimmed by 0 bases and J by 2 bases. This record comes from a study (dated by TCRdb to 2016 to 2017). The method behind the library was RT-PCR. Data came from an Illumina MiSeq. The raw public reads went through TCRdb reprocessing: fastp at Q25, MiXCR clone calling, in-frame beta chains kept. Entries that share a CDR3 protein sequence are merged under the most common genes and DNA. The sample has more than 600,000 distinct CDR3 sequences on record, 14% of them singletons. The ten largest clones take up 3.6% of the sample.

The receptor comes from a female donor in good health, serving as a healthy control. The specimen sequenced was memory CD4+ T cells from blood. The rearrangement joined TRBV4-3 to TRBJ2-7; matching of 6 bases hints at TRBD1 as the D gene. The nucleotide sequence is TGCGCCAGCAGCCAAGACAGGGGAGTTCCCTACGAGCAGTACTTC. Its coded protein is CASSQDRGVPYEQYF.